A selection of T cell receptor beta chains follows, all from one sample in a study of blood T cell repertoires in COVID-19. Clones were sequenced by immunoSEQ multiplex PCR, and TCRdb holds only the in-frame ones, with some missing. Among approximately 300,000 clones, roughly 89% were seen once, and the ten largest hold about 1%. The sample consisted of peripheral blood. The receptor source for this set is a woman aged 40 to 55 with COVID-19, enrolled during active disease. Both conserved end residues are part of each CDR3. Fields, in order: J gene, clone size, D gene, V gene, CDR3 DNA, CDR3 protein. The D gene is left open where the match is weak. Rows give clone size only sometimes, using once, few, many, or a class for an expanded clone.

J gene: TRBJ1-2
clone size: -
D gene: -
V gene: TRBV19
CDR3 DNA: TGTGCCAGTAGTATTGGATTGAACCCAGGAGGCTACACCTTC
CDR3 protein: CASSIGLNPGGYTF

J gene: TRBJ1-2
clone size: -
D gene: -
V gene: TRBV27
CDR3 DNA: TGTGCCAGCAGACGACAGGCAACTAACTATGGCTACACCTTC
CDR3 protein: CASRRQATNYGYTF

J gene: TRBJ1-2
clone size: -
D gene: TRBD1
V gene: TRBV11-3
CDR3 DNA: TGTGCCAGCAGCTTAGATACTAGGGACAGGGAACACTATGGCTACACCTTC
CDR3 protein: CASSLDTRDREHYGYTF

J gene: TRBJ2-3
clone size: -
D gene: -
V gene: TRBV18
CDR3 DNA: TGTGCCAGCTCGCCGGGGGAAGGGTCTTTGGATACGCAGTATTTT
CDR3 protein: CASSPGEGSLDTQYF

J gene: TRBJ1-6
clone size: -
D gene: TRBD1
V gene: TRBV6-5
CDR3 DNA: TGTGCCAGCAGTTCTTCAGGGGGAGGATATAATTCACCCCTCCACTTT
CDR3 protein: CASSSSGGGYNSPLHF

J gene: TRBJ1-1
clone size: -
D gene: -
V gene: TRBV11-2
CDR3 DNA: TGTGCCAGCAGCTCCCTTCGACAGGACACTGAAGCTTTCTTT
CDR3 protein: CASSSLRQDTEAFF

J gene: TRBJ1-6
clone size: -
D gene: -
V gene: TRBV5-1
CDR3 DNA: TGCGCCAGCAGCTTGGGTGGCAGCGACTCCTATAATTCACCCCTCCACTTT
CDR3 protein: CASSLGGSDSYNSPLHF

J gene: TRBJ1-2
clone size: -
D gene: TRBD1
V gene: TRBV6-6
CDR3 DNA: TGTGCCAGTGCAGTGAATTGGGACAGGGGGGAGTATGGCTACACCTTC
CDR3 protein: CASAVNWDRGEYGYTF

J gene: TRBJ1-4
clone size: -
D gene: -
V gene: TRBV27
CDR3 DNA: TGTGCCAGCAGTTTTTCCGGGTACGGTAACCCCAAAAATGAAAAACTGTTTTTT
CDR3 protein: CASSFSGYGNPKNEKLFF

J gene: TRBJ2-3
clone size: -
D gene: -
V gene: TRBV10-1
CDR3 DNA: TGCGCCAGCAGTGTGTATGCGAGCACAGATACGCAGTATTTT
CDR3 protein: CASSVYASTDTQYF

J gene: TRBJ2-6
clone size: -
D gene: -
V gene: TRBV7-9
CDR3 DNA: TGTGCCAGCAGCCGGTCCGGGGCCAACGTCCTGACTTTC
CDR3 protein: CASSRSGANVLTF

J gene: TRBJ2-6
clone size: -
D gene: TRBD2
V gene: TRBV19
CDR3 DNA: TGTGCCAGTAGTATGGGGGGGACTGGGGCCAACGTCCTGACTTTC
CDR3 protein: CASSMGGTGANVLTF

J gene: TRBJ1-2
clone size: -
D gene: TRBD1
V gene: TRBV28
CDR3 DNA: TGTGCCAGCAGGAGAGGGACAGGGCGCGAAATTGGCTATGGCTACACCTTC
CDR3 protein: CASRRGTGREIGYGYTF

J gene: TRBJ2-5
clone size: -
D gene: -
V gene: TRBV18
CDR3 DNA: TGTGCCAGCTCACCCAAAGAGACCCAGTACTTC
CDR3 protein: CASSPKETQYF

J gene: TRBJ1-6
clone size: -
D gene: TRBD1
V gene: TRBV4-2
CDR3 DNA: TGTGCCAGCAGCCAAGAATGGACAGGGGATAATTCACCCCTCCACTTT
CDR3 protein: CASSQEWTGDNSPLHF

J gene: TRBJ1-6
clone size: -
D gene: -
V gene: TRBV9
CDR3 DNA: TGTGCCAGCAGCGAACGACTCAATTCACCCCTCCACTTT
CDR3 protein: CASSERLNSPLHF

J gene: TRBJ2-7
clone size: -
D gene: -
V gene: TRBV6-5
CDR3 DNA: TGTGCCAGCAGGGTGGACTGGAGCTCCTACGAGCAGTACTTC
CDR3 protein: CASRVDWSSYEQYF

J gene: TRBJ1-4
clone size: -
D gene: -
V gene: TRBV4-1
CDR3 DNA: TGCGCCAGCAGCCAAGGTGCAGCTAATGAAAAACTGTTTTTT
CDR3 protein: CASSQGAANEKLFF

J gene: TRBJ2-1
clone size: once
D gene: -
V gene: TRBV24-1
CDR3 DNA: TGTGCCACCAGTGAGTACCACAGCCCAGAGCAGTTCTTC
CDR3 protein: CATSEYHSPEQFF

J gene: TRBJ1-1
clone size: -
D gene: -
V gene: TRBV19
CDR3 DNA: TGTGCCAGTAGTATATATGCCGGGGGGATGAACACTGAAGCTTTCTTT
CDR3 protein: CASSIYAGGMNTEAFF

J gene: TRBJ1-5
clone size: few
D gene: TRBD1
V gene: TRBV6-2/TRBV6-3
CDR3 DNA: TGTGCCAGCAGCCGGGGACAGGGGGCGAGTCAGCCCCAGCATTTT
CDR3 protein: CASSRGQGASQPQHF

J gene: TRBJ2-3
clone size: -
D gene: -
V gene: TRBV2
CDR3 DNA: TGTGCCAGCACCTCGAGACTCCGCACAGATACGCAGTATTTT
CDR3 protein: CASTSRLRTDTQYF

J gene: TRBJ1-5
clone size: few
D gene: TRBD1
V gene: TRBV19
CDR3 DNA: TGTGCCAGTAAGGGGACAGGCAATCAGCCCCAGCATTTT
CDR3 protein: CASKGTGNQPQHF

J gene: TRBJ2-7
clone size: -
D gene: TRBD1
V gene: TRBV5-1
CDR3 DNA: TGCGCCAGCAGCGTCCGGGACAGCTCCTACGAGCAGTACTTC
CDR3 protein: CASSVRDSSYEQYF

J gene: TRBJ2-2
clone size: -
D gene: TRBD1
V gene: TRBV18
CDR3 DNA: TGTGCCAGCTCACCAATCGGGACAGGGGTAACCGGGGAGCTGTTTTTT
CDR3 protein: CASSPIGTGVTGELFF

J gene: TRBJ2-1
clone size: -
D gene: TRBD2
V gene: TRBV28
CDR3 DNA: TGTGCCAGCAGTTCCCCGGGACTAGCGGGGGCCAATGAGCAGTTCTTC
CDR3 protein: CASSSPGLAGANEQFF

J gene: TRBJ1-4
clone size: -
D gene: -
V gene: TRBV6-5
CDR3 DNA: TGTGCCAGCAGGGACAGAACTAATGAAAAACTGTTTTTT
CDR3 protein: CASRDRTNEKLFF

J gene: TRBJ2-7
clone size: once
D gene: -
V gene: TRBV5-4
CDR3 DNA: TGTGCCAGCAGCTCCCTAGGGGGGGCTACCTACGAGCAGTACTTC
CDR3 protein: CASSSLGGATYEQYF

J gene: TRBJ2-5
clone size: -
D gene: TRBD2
V gene: TRBV29-1
CDR3 DNA: TGCAGCGTTGATGGGCGGCTAGCGGGACCCTTCCAAGAGACCCAGTACTTC
CDR3 protein: CSVDGRLAGPFQETQYF

J gene: TRBJ1-3
clone size: -
D gene: -
V gene: TRBV9
CDR3 DNA: TGTGCCAGCAGCGTCATAGATGGAAACACCATATATTTT
CDR3 protein: CASSVIDGNTIYF

J gene: TRBJ1-6
clone size: -
D gene: TRBD1
V gene: TRBV7-8
CDR3 DNA: TGTGCCAGCAGCTTGACAGGGGACCATTCACCCCTCCACTTT
CDR3 protein: CASSLTGDHSPLHF

J gene: TRBJ1-2
clone size: -
D gene: -
V gene: TRBV9
CDR3 DNA: TGTGCCAGCAGCGTAGGGCAGGGTACCTATGGCTACACCTTC
CDR3 protein: CASSVGQGTYGYTF

J gene: TRBJ1-2
clone size: -
D gene: -
V gene: TRBV24-1
CDR3 DNA: TGTGCCACCAGTGATGGGGGACACAACTATGGCTACACCTTC
CDR3 protein: CATSDGGHNYGYTF

J gene: TRBJ2-3
clone size: -
D gene: -
V gene: TRBV5-4
CDR3 DNA: TGTGCCAGCAGCTTGAAGACTTACACAGATACGCAGTATTTT
CDR3 protein: CASSLKTYTDTQYF

J gene: TRBJ1-4
clone size: -
D gene: -
V gene: TRBV2
CDR3 DNA: TGTGCCAGCAGTGAATCGAATGAAAAACTGTTTTTT
CDR3 protein: CASSESNEKLFF

J gene: TRBJ2-4
clone size: -
D gene: -
V gene: TRBV30
CDR3 DNA: TGTGCCTGGAGTGTAGAATTCGCGCTACTCGAAAACATTCAGTACTTC
CDR3 protein: CAWSVEFALLENIQYF

J gene: TRBJ1-2
clone size: -
D gene: -
V gene: TRBV20-1
CDR3 DNA: TGCAGTGCTAGTTTGGAATTTGACAGTACTCCCTATGGCTACACCTTC
CDR3 protein: CSASLEFDSTPYGYTF

J gene: TRBJ2-5
clone size: once
D gene: -
V gene: TRBV14
CDR3 DNA: TGTGCCAGCAGCCAAGTTTGGGCAGGTGGGGAGACCCAGTACTTC
CDR3 protein: CASSQVWAGGETQYF

J gene: TRBJ2-5
clone size: once
D gene: TRBD1
V gene: TRBV4-3
CDR3 DNA: TGCGCCAGCAGCCAACGACAGGGAGAAGAGACCCAGTACTTC
CDR3 protein: CASSQRQGEETQYF

J gene: TRBJ1-4
clone size: -
D gene: -
V gene: TRBV28
CDR3 DNA: TGTGCCAGCAGGGCCCATAGGATCCTAGACCCTAATGAAAAACTGTTTTTT
CDR3 protein: CASRAHRILDPNEKLFF

J gene: TRBJ1-1
clone size: -
D gene: -
V gene: TRBV6-2/TRBV6-3
CDR3 DNA: TGTGCCAGCAGTTACCTATGGACAGACACCCCCAGGAGCACTGAAGCTTTCTTT
CDR3 protein: CASSYLWTDTPRSTEAFF

J gene: TRBJ1-1
clone size: -
D gene: -
V gene: TRBV2
CDR3 DNA: TGTGCCAGCAGCCCTTTCCAGGGGTGGGCCACTGAAGCTTTCTTT
CDR3 protein: CASSPFQGWATEAFF

J gene: TRBJ1-1
clone size: -
D gene: TRBD1
V gene: TRBV29-1
CDR3 DNA: TGCAGCATCACGGGACAGCGCAGGACTGAAGCTTTCTTT
CDR3 protein: CSITGQRRTEAFF

J gene: TRBJ2-7
clone size: -
D gene: -
V gene: TRBV28
CDR3 DNA: TGTGCCAGCAGTTTAAGTCGGAGAGTCTACGAGCAGTACTTC
CDR3 protein: CASSLSRRVYEQYF

J gene: TRBJ1-1
clone size: -
D gene: -
V gene: TRBV27
CDR3 DNA: TGTGCCAGCAGTTTATTCCCGTTGTCGGTTGGGAACACTGAAGCTTTCTTT
CDR3 protein: CASSLFPLSVGNTEAFF

J gene: TRBJ1-2
clone size: -
D gene: -
V gene: TRBV4-3
CDR3 DNA: TGCGCCAGCAGCCAAGACGGGGCCATCGGGGGAGGTGGCTACACCTTC
CDR3 protein: CASSQDGAIGGGGYTF

J gene: TRBJ2-3
clone size: -
D gene: TRBD1
V gene: TRBV9
CDR3 DNA: TGTGCCAGCAGCCCCCAAGCCGGGACAGGAGAATTGTCGGTCACAGATACGCAGTATTTT
CDR3 protein: CASSPQAGTGELSVTDTQYF